This TCR beta chain emerged from a study of cytomegalovirus exposure and HLA in healthy donors (dated by TCRdb to 2015 to 2018). For context, the study as a whole: In an earlier analysis of around 540 of the donors, 276 Gb of sequence data and roughly 100 million unique TCR beta sequences from about 179 million T cells were reported. Around 300 gigabases of sequencing data and tens of millions of unique TCR sequences were included in an early release covering 550 to 650 HLA-typed donors. Of the 350 to 450 genotyped donors, over 80% were placed in the genetic ancestry cluster associated with self-reported Caucasian donors. The aim of the study was to test whether cataloging public T cell receptors could identify signatures of past pathogen exposure. The study used immunosequencing to profile the T cell repertoires of 600 to 850 subjects and linked those repertoires to cytomegalovirus serostatus. In addition to the first cohort of about 650 subjects, a separate validation cohort of 130 or so different subjects was used. The study combined high-throughput TCR immunosequencing, statistical association of individual TCRs with disease status, and machine learning to predict cytomegalovirus infection status. In a later analysis, previously published TCR beta repertoires from several hundred donors were re-analyzed and high-resolution HLA genotyping was added so that TCR occurrence patterns could be studied. Rather than using new phenotypic data, the later analysis identified candidate immune exposures from TCR beta sequences and from how often those sequences occurred across donors. To decide whether each TCR beta V gene segment behaved as functional or pseudogenic, an earlier analysis of some 580 of the donors relied on high-throughput TCR beta sequencing. Donor age, sex, ethnicity and CMV serostatus were collected together with the repertoire data. Genome-wide SNP genotypes for about three fifths of the roughly 700 donors were used in a later genetic analysis, which treated that subset as a discovery cohort. All discovery cohort repertoires had been generated using a single sequencing platform. Both class I and class II loci were covered by HLA typing, at four-digit resolution. The number of typed donors differed by locus: about 620-640 for A, B, C, DRB1 and DQB1; some 500 for DQA1; approximately 600 for DPA1; and approximately 450 for DPB1. About five DR-DQ haplotypes were treated as single units for association and clustering because of strong linkage in the cohort. Among approximately 370 genotyped donors of the cohort, an average of around 240,000 unique TCR beta nucleotide sequences was sequenced per donor, of which about 19% were non-productive. On the study overall, not on this receptor specifically: According to a later analysis, most CMV-associated TCR beta chains appeared to be HLA-restricted, and the HLA associations seemed to be driven largely by CMV exposure. Compared with the 666-donor mean, donors in an Asian-associated ancestry cluster had fewer N-insertions in productive TCRs, according to a later genetic analysis. In vitro tests confirmed that a few of the cytomegalovirus-associated TCR beta chains recognize cytomegalovirus antigens. A further reported finding was that TCR beta sequences accurately predicted the HLA-A and HLA-B alleles for most subjects in the first cohort. The 87-base-pair reads could not distinguish some IMGT-functional V segments, including TRBV6-2 and TRBV6-3, so those segments were excluded. V-gene and J-gene trimming of TCR beta chains was associated with a missense DCLRE1C variant in a later genetic analysis, and the association was replicated in an independent cohort. In a later analysis, HLA-associated TCR beta chains showed more clonal expansion and lower generation probabilities than non-associated chains that were equally common. A cluster of highly shared sequence variants was judged likely to be a technical artifact of the sequencing pipeline. Broadly in line with IMGT annotations, most TCR beta V segments showed up in productive rearrangements about 90% or about 30% of the time in an earlier analysis of several hundred of the donors. The study gave a list of 150 to 200 TCR beta chains associated with cytomegalovirus. In a later analysis, 15,000 to 20,000 TCR beta sequences were associated with specific HLA alleles at a false discovery rate of 0.05. This cohort had only TCR beta chains sequenced, and the lack of alpha or paired-chain data limited which features could be detected. Strong co-occurrence of HLA alleles, especially DR and DQ, made assigning TCR associations to individual alleles difficult. In both the original and validation cohorts, the classifier was reported to diagnose cytomegalovirus status with high specificity and sensitivity. According to a later analysis, parvovirus B19, influenza, CMV and Epstein-Barr virus appeared linked to several top co-occurrence clusters. Around 16 rarely observed V segments, including chromosome 9 orphons, were excluded from the earlier analysis of just under 600 of the donors because counts were too low. Because HLA typing was unavailable for some donors at each locus, only the typed subset was used in association tests. In a later analysis, the rate of TCR association differed among HLA loci, with DRB1 alleles having the most associated TCRs and HLA-C alleles having the fewest. Linkage disequilibrium might explain the correlated functional status among segregating V segments, but an unknown experimental factor could not be excluded. Presence/absence analyses assumed roughly uniform sequencing depth across donors, an assumption that may not hold. While some public TCRs were present in many individuals, most TCR sequences turned up only very rarely across donors. CMV serostatus was the only immune exposure information available for the cohort. The authors suggested that the approach could potentially be generalized to other disease states and immunological phenotypes.

Via the germline V gene, CDR1 is MDHEN and CDR2 SYDVKM. V trim: 8 bases; J trim: 5 bases; unmatched bases: 8. The CDR3 holds 13 amino acids from the cysteine to the phenylalanine. The entry retains the CDR3 DNA only, 39 bases that are in frame from base 1. The library came from the immunoSEQ multiplex PCR assay. A mixture of 60 forward primers for TCR Vbeta segments and 13 reverse primers for TCR Jbeta segments was used in the multiplex PCR. The CDR3 region of rearranged TCR beta genes was amplified from genomic DNA by a multiplex PCR assay. On the Illumina HiSeq System, the amplified TCR beta libraries were sequenced as 87-base-pair reads. Turning to the authors' computational methods: In a later analysis, 77 million or so unique TCR beta chains were counted across the 650 to 700 repertoires, and roughly 9.9 million of these chains were shared by at least two donors. Raw reads were error-corrected and collapsed into unique sequences by a nearest-neighbor algorithm in which closely related sequences were merged to remove PCR and sequencing errors. CDR3 sequences were aligned to IMGT reference sequences to assign V, D and J gene segments. For a sequence to be retained, a match of at least six nucleotides to both a V gene segment and a J gene segment was required. A rearrangement counted as productive if the CDR3 had no stop codons and remained in frame with V and J, and every other rearrangement counted as non-productive. CDR3 was defined according to IMGT convention as the region running from the second conserved V-encoded cysteine to the conserved J-encoded phenylalanine. The earlier analysis of about 530 of the donors excluded any sequence lacking an unambiguous match to a single V gene segment. In an earlier analysis of about 590 of the donors, a V segment was called functional when productive rearrangements were above 56.7%, and segregating when the standard deviation between donors exceeded 5%. A statistical classification framework was built for diagnosing cytomegalovirus status from the catalog of TCR beta chain sequences. In a later analysis, V and J genes were assigned by comparing TCR nucleotide sequences against IMGT/GENE-DB human TR gene sequences. The TCRdist pipeline was used in a later analysis to assign CDR3 sequences and most-parsimonious VDJ recombination scenarios. A later analysis defined each TCR beta chain by its CDR3 amino acid sequence plus V-gene family, and excluded reads lacking a unique V-gene family. In a later analysis, around 600 highly shared, low-generation-probability nucleotide sequences were removed to address suspected cross-contamination and a sequencing artifact. In a later analysis, a clonal expansion index for each public chain was calculated from normalized within-repertoire ranks of inferred template counts. In a later analysis, generation probabilities were computed using a VDJ recombination model fitted to out-of-frame rearrangements, and the results were checked against IGoR. In a later analysis, TCR-TCR, TCR-HLA and TCR-CMV co-occurrence was scored with hypergeometric tests, and a repertoire-size bias correction was applied to TCR pairs. A later analysis estimated false discovery rates by permuting HLA or CMV assignments 20 times. In a later analysis, co-occurring TCRs were grouped with DBSCAN, and TCRdist sequence similarity was added when clustering was performed within HLA-allele-positive subsets. Repertoires with fewer than 30,000 or more than 120,000 public chains, plus five repertoires with anomalous nucleotide sharing, were excluded from co-occurrence clustering. TCRdb limited this immuneACCESS table to in-frame rearrangements with V and J called. A share of clones is missing; checked studies link under half to unresolved V genes, and the rest is unexplained. That table gives V, J and clone size, and the DNA gave D and trimming. The sample records approximately 160,000 clones, over 75% of which are singletons. The ten top clones hold about 0.62% of the sample.

The cohort consisted of 600 to 700 healthy bone marrow donors. Cohort members were all nominally healthy when sampled, although unrecorded immune exposures were likely present. The donor tested CMV seronegative and was one of the 352 seronegative cohort members. Every donor gave a peripheral blood sample, and the peripheral blood mononuclear cells from that sample were used for TCR beta sequencing. The Qiagen DNeasy Blood Extraction Kit was used to extract genomic DNA from the blood cell samples. This clone was observed a few times. The antigen this receptor binds is unknown. Base qualities are not recorded, but no much larger clone differs from it by a single base.

The clonotype comes from a male donor in good health and CMV-seronegative. The specimen was PBMCs. Recombination connected TRBV28 to TRBJ2-7, with 8 bases aligning to TRBD2. The bases are TGTGCCAGCTCCTTGACTAGCGAAAACGAGCAGTACTTC. It translates to CASSLTSENEQYF.